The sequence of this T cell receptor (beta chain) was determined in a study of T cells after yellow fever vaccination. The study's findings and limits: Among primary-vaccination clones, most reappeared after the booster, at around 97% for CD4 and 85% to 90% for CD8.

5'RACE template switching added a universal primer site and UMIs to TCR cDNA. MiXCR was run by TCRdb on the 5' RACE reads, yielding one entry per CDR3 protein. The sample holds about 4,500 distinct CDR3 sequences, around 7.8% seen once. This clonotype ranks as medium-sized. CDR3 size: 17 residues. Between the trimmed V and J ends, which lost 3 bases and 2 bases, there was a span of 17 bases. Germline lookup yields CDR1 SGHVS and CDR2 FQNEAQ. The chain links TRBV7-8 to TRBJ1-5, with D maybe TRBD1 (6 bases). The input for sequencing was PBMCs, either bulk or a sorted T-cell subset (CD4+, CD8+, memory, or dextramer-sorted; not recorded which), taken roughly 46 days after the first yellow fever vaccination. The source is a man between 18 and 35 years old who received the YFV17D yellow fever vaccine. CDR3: CASSFKDRPFGNQPQHF. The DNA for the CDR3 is TGTGCCAGCAGCTTCAAAGACAGGCCCTTCGGCAATCAGCCCCAGCATTTT.